These 30 T cell receptor beta chains came from one sample sequenced in a study of T-cell memory formation after mild COVID-19. A single record per CDR3 protein comes from TCRdb applying MiXCR to the 5' RACE reads. This sample has some 600,000 distinct CDR3 sequences; 15% to 20% occur once, and the top ten carry about 7.5%. The sample taken for sequencing was PBMCs or a T cell subset sorted from them (not recorded which). The origin of the receptors is an adult woman who had mild COVID-19 (a few samples of this study predate the infection). Cell type and time point are not known.

The rearrangement uses TRBV4-2 and TRBJ2-7, with 11 nucleotides matching TRBD2. Trimming removed 5 bases from V and 2 bases from J; junction bases left unmatched: 5. This CDR3 has 15 amino acids. CDR1 is LGHNA and CDR2 is YNFKEQ in the germline V gene. CDR3 nucleotide sequence: TGTGCCAGCAGCGAACGTAGCGGGGGGGCCTACGAGCAGTACTTC. Its translation is CASSERSGGAYEQYF.

This clonotype was detected only a few times. The chain combines TRBV12-3 or TRBV12-4 with TRBJ1-6; D remains unclear. The CDR3 runs to 15 residues. V was cut by 0 bases and J by 4 bases, with 7 bases left in between. CDR3 sequence (DNA): TGTGCCAGCAGTTTAGCGTCACAGTATAATTCACCCCTCCACTTT. Translating it yields CASSLASQYNSPLHF.

Comments on this clonotype: One end of the junction varies from germline; a read error may be responsible. V and J are TRBV7-7 and TRBJ2-1; a possible D gene is TRBD1 (6 bases). This CDR3 is 13 amino acids long. Germline V gene data show CDR1 as SSHAT and CDR2 as FNYEAQ (reference sequence). The CDR3 DNA sequence: TGTGCTAGCAGCCGCGGACAGAGAAATGAGCAGTTCTTC. It specifies CASSRGQRNEQFF.

This clonotype was observed a handful of times. The chain joins TRBV12-3 or TRBV12-4 to TRBJ2-7, with a weak D call TRBD2 (5 bases). The CDR3 runs to 15 residues. Between the trimmed V and J ends, which lost 1 base and 0 bases, there was a span of 10 bases. CDR3 region: CASSLVAGPSYEQYF. The CDR3 DNA reads as TGTGCCAGCAGTTTAGTTGCGGGTCCCTCCTACGAGCAGTACTTC.

The rearrangement uses TRBV20-1 and TRBJ2-3, with D perhaps matching TRBD1 or TRBD2 (5 bases each). Trimming removed 2 bases from V and 2 bases from J, with 11 bases in between. From germline, CDR1 is DFQATT and CDR2 SNEGSKA (reference sequence). The CDR3 has 14 residues. CDR3 amino acids: CSARQGELTDTQYF. The CDR3 DNA sequence: TGCAGTGCTAGACAGGGAGAACTCACAGATACGCAGTATTTT.

This chain links TRBV12-3 or TRBV12-4 with TRBJ1-1; TRBD1 agrees at 8 bases. The CDR3 has 14 residues. V dropped 8 bases and J dropped 1; count of bases not matched to a gene: 6. CDR3 sequence (DNA): TGTGCCAGCGCGGGGCAGGGGGCGAACACTGAAGCTTTCTTT. Its protein product is CASAGQGANTEAFF.

The V gene is TRBV5-1, the J gene TRBJ1-2; tentative D call: TRBD1 (6 bases). This CDR3 contains 12 residues. V was pared by 5 bases and J by 6 bases, with 11 bases between. The germline gives CDR1 SGHRS, CDR2 YFSETQ. CDR3 loop: CASRRDMDGYTF. CDR3 nucleotides: TGCGCCAGCAGGAGGGACATGGATGGCTACACCTTC.

This clonotype was recorded at least ten times. The chain joins TRBV7-8 to TRBJ2-7; D remains unclear. The CDR3 runs to 12 residues. V was trimmed by 6 bases and J by 10 bases, leaving 16 bases between them. Germline values: CDR1 SGHVS, CDR2 FQNEAQ. The CDR3 loop reads CASRKKEGVQYF. The CDR3, as DNA: TGTGCCAGCAGGAAAAAGGAAGGCGTACAGTACTTC.

This clonotype showed up many times. This chain joins TRBV18 and TRBJ2-3; D possibly corresponds to TRBD1 (5 bases). The germline V gene has CDR1 KGHSH and CDR2 LQKENI. CDR3 size: 14 residues. V shed 3 bases and J shed 3 bases, with 10 bases lying between them. In DNA, the CDR3 is TGTGCCAGCTCACCTACGGCAGGGACAGATACGCAGTATTTT. As protein: CASSPTAGTDTQYF. Full variable domain (remainder filled in from reference TRBV18 and TRBJ2-3): NAGVMQNPRHLVRRRGQEARLRCSPMKGHSHVYWYRQLPEEGLKFMVYLQKENIIDESGMPKERFSAEFPKEGPSILRIQQVVRGDSAAYFCASSPTAGTDTQYFGPGTRLTVL.

This clonotype was counted between two and nine times. The CDR3 nucleotides read TGTGCCAGCACCGCCCCCCCCGGGGAGCTGTTTTTT. This encodes CASTAPPGELFF. The chain combines TRBV6-5 with TRBJ2-2; D is unclear. Germline lookup yields CDR1 MNHEY and CDR2 SVGAGI. The ends were cut back, 7 bases at V and 6 bases at J, with 9 bases in the middle. The CDR3 extends over 12 amino acids.

This clonotype was seen a handful of times. This chain uses TRBV25-1 with TRBJ1-2; a weak D match, TRBD1 (5 bases). The CDR3 consists of 14 residues. The ends were cut back, 2 bases at V and 6 bases at J, with 13 bases in the middle. Germline V gene lookup returns CDR1 MGHDK and CDR2 SYGVNS. CDR3: CASSEQTGRHGYTF. The DNA for the CDR3 is TGTGCCAGCAGTGAACAAACAGGAAGACATGGCTACACCTTC.

The chain joins TRBV21-1 to TRBJ2-7; TRBD2, the table's D call, lacks a check against the DNA. TRBV21-1 represents a pseudogene. This CDR3 has 13 residues. The CDR3 coding sequence is TGTGCCAGCAGCAAAGGGACTAGCAACGAGCAGTACTTC. Amino acids: CASSKGTSNEQYF.

V usage is TRBV9 and J usage is TRBJ1-2; a possible D gene is TRBD1 (5 bases). The germline V gene encodes CDR1 SGDLS and CDR2 YYNGEE. The CDR3 runs 16 residues. Trimming took 0 bases from V and 0 from J, leaving 12 bases between them. CDR3 sequence reads: CASSVEIRETNYGYTF. The CDR3 DNA reads as TGTGCCAGCAGCGTAGAAATCAGGGAAACTAACTATGGCTACACCTTC.

This chain links TRBV7-2 with TRBJ1-2; possibly TRBD1 for D (5 bases). Germline loops: CDR1 SGHTA, CDR2 FQGNSA. V lost 0 bases and J 7 bases, leaving 12 bases between the germline ends. The CDR3 is 14 amino acids. CDR3 residues: CASSLAGGGSGYTF. CDR3 DNA: TGTGCCAGCAGCTTAGCCGGCGGGGGGAGTGGCTACACCTTC.

V is TRBV20-1 and J is TRBJ1-1, with unresolved D. This CDR3 region has 14 residues. The V gene's germline CDR1 is DFQATT and CDR2 SNEGSKA (reference sequence). With 1 base removed from V and 1 base from J, the gap between germline ends came to 10 bases. The CDR3, as DNA: TGCAGTGCTAGAGGCCCTGCAAGGAACACTGAAGCTTTCTTT. Translation gives CSARGPARNTEAFF.

Only a few counts were recorded for this clonotype. This rearrangement joins TRBV11-2 to TRBJ2-5; D may correspond to TRBD1 or TRBD2 (6 bases each). Germline V gene data show CDR1 as SGHAT and CDR2 as FQNNGV. Trimming shortened V by 2 bases and J by 4 bases, and 17 bases separated the two germline ends. The CDR3 has 16 amino acids. DNA of the CDR3: TGTGCCAGCAGCTTATATAGGGGGGCCAATTCAGAGACCCAGTACTTC. Encoded protein: CASSLYRGANSETQYF.

In its sample, this clonotype was seen many times. This chain uses TRBV2 with TRBJ2-1; the match to TRBD1 covers 7 bases. The CDR3 sequence is 15 residues long. CDR1 and CDR2 (germline): SNHLY, FYNNEI. V shed 5 bases, J shed 5 bases, and the junction held 9 bases outside the gene matches. CDR3 bases: TGTGCCAGCAGTTTCAGACAGGGTCCCAACAATGAGCAGTTCTTC. The encoded protein is CASSFRQGPNNEQFF.

This clonotype was counted a few times. This chain's CDR3 is CASSSLGTGLNEQFF. The CDR3 nucleotides read TGTGCCAGCAGTTCTCTCGGGACAGGGCTGAATGAGCAGTTCTTC. The genes are TRBV12-3 or TRBV12-4 and TRBJ2-1, with 9 bases aligning to TRBD1. V lost 4 bases to trimming and J lost 7 bases; unmatched junction nucleotides: 8. This CDR3 is 15 amino acids long.

By share, this clonotype ranks as medium-sized. The rearrangement uses TRBV2 and TRBJ2-7, with TRBD2 as a possible D gene (6 bases). The CDR3 length is 13 residues. Germline-derived CDR1 and CDR2 are SNHLY and FYNNEI. V dropped 6 bases and J dropped 4 bases, with 13 bases sitting between them. The CDR3 coding sequence is TGTGCCAGCAGCGGAGGGGTCTCTTACGAGCAGTACTTC. Protein product: CASSGGVSYEQYF.

This clonotype was observed a few times. The chain links TRBV7-7 to TRBJ2-3, with D hard to call. CDR1 and CDR2 (germline): SSHAT, FNYEAQ (reference sequence). Trimming removed 2 bases at V and 5 bases at J, with 8 bases between. The CDR3 consists of 13 residues. CDR3 sequence reads: CASSLWDGDTQYF. CDR3 nucleotide sequence: TGTGCCAGCAGCTTATGGGATGGAGATACGCAGTATTTT.

This clonotype was counted between two and nine times. This chain joins TRBV4-3 and TRBJ2-7; possibly TRBD1 for D (6 bases). Looked up from germline, CDR1 is LGHNA and CDR2 is YSLEER. The CDR3 is 14 amino acids. V shed 0 bases and J shed 4 bases, with 10 bases lying between them. Written as DNA, the CDR3 is TGCGCCAGCAGCCAAGATGCAGGGGTGTACGAGCAGTACTTC. This gives the protein CASSQDAGVYEQYF.

The chain employs TRBV20-1 and TRBJ2-2; 8 bases map to TRBD2. This CDR3 region has 15 residues. The V and J ends lost 0 bases and 2 bases, in that order; junction bases with no gene match: 2. The germline V gene has CDR1 DFQATT and CDR2 SNEGSKA (reference sequence). CDR3 in amino acids: CSARDGRANTGELFF. In DNA form, the CDR3 reads TGCAGTGCTAGAGACGGGAGGGCTAACACCGGGGAGCTGTTTTTT.

This clonotype was counted many times. The chain carries TRBV12-3 or TRBV12-4 and TRBJ1-6; D may be TRBD1 (6 bases). Trimming removed 6 bases from V and 2 bases from J, with 11 bases in between. The CDR3 totals 15 residues. CDR3 in DNA: TGTGCCAGCAGCCTAGGGGGAACCTATAATTCACCCCTCCACTTT. As protein: CASSLGGTYNSPLHF.

The V and J genes are TRBV5-4 and TRBJ2-2, with D possibly called TRBD1 or TRBD2 (5 bases each). With 5 bases removed from V and 5 bases from J, the gap between germline ends came to 13 bases. This CDR3 region has 14 residues. From germline, CDR1 is SGHNT and CDR2 YYREEE (reference sequence). CDR3 protein: CASSIGERTGELFF. The CDR3 coding sequence is TGTGCCAGCAGTATAGGGGAGCGGACCGGGGAGCTGTTTTTT.

The rearrangement joins TRBV21-1 to TRBJ2-1; TRBD2, as called in the table, went unchecked against the DNA. TRBV21-1 is a known pseudogene. There are 13 residues in the CDR3. The chain's CDR3 is CASSVLLLTGQFF. The DNA of the CDR3 is TGTGCCAGCAGCGTCCTCCTTCTTACGGGGCAGTTCTTC.

The rearrangement links TRBV30 to TRBJ1-2; D is possibly TRBD1 (5 bases). Germline V gene sequence: CDR1 GTSNPN, CDR2 SVGIG (reference sequence). The CDR3 totals 13 residues. V was cut by 1 base and J by 1 base, with 7 bases left in between. Here the CDR3 reads CAWSEGLNYGYTF. The CDR3 DNA is TGTGCCTGGAGTGAGGGACTTAACTATGGCTACACCTTC.

The chain uses TRBV29-1 and TRBJ1-2, with D hard to call. The CDR3 is made up of 9 amino acids. The ends were cut back, 4 bases at V and 7 bases at J, with 4 bases in the middle. Germline CDR1 is SQVTM and CDR2 is ANQGSEA. This chain's CDR3 is CSVGAGYTF. CDR3 DNA sequence: TGCAGCGTTGGCGCTGGCTACACCTTC.

This clonotype has a handful of counts. The chain combines TRBV7-8 with TRBJ2-6; D unclear. This CDR3 spans 18 amino acids. CDR1 and CDR2 from the germline V gene are SGHVS and FQNEAQ. Trimming left V 2 bases short and J 0 bases short, with 14 bases between. This CDR3 reads CASSLTGESVSGANVLTF. Here the CDR3 DNA reads TGTGCCAGCAGCTTAACCGGAGAGTCGGTCTCTGGGGCCAACGTCCTGACTTTC.

This clonotype occurred many times. The chain employs TRBV4-1 and TRBJ2-5; 9 bases are a match to TRBD2. The CDR3 has 19 residues. The V gene end was trimmed by 0 bases and the J gene end by 4 bases; junction bases not matched to a gene: 15. Germline lookup yields CDR1 MGHRA and CDR2 YSYEKL. DNA of the CDR3: TGCGCCAGCAGCCAAGATCGGGATGGTAGCGGGGGATTCCGAGAGACCCAGTACTTC. This encodes CASSQDRDGSGGFRETQYF.

This clonotype was detected a few times. The rearrangement joins TRBV12-3 or TRBV12-4 to TRBJ2-5, with a weak D call TRBD1 (6 bases). The V end lost 8 bases, the J end lost 4 bases, and 20 bases lay between the germline ends. The CDR3 totals 15 residues. The CDR3 DNA is TGTGCCAGCGCCGTGGGCGGGTTAGGGGGAGAGACCCAGTACTTC. Translation: CASAVGGLGGETQYF.